This TCR beta chain stems from a study of T cells in localized non-small cell lung cancer. The data were produced by immunoSEQ multiplex PCR, yet TCRdb's version contains in-frame clones alone and is incomplete. The sample has 35,000 to 50,000 clones, around 90% seen once. General study results and limits: Sequencing involved a lone tumor region, leaving heterogeneity possible. Uninvolved adjacent lung showed peak T cell clonality, exceeding tumor. Higher adjacent-lung clonality was associated with shorter survival.

Points on this clone: As yet, its antigen is unknown.

This material consisted of PBMCs, taken before any cancer treatment. This TCR was sampled from a woman aged 40-75 years with stage II lung adenocarcinoma.

The chain's CDR3 is CASSWPDVRGEFF. CDR3 bases: TGTGCCAGCAGCTGGCCTGACGTCAGGGGGGAGTTCTTC. The J gene is TRBJ2-1, the V gene TRBV5-6, with D perhaps TRBD1 (7 bases). This CDR3 region has 13 residues. CDR1 and CDR2 (germline): SGHDT, YYEEEE. The V end was cut by 3 bases, the J end by 14 bases, with 18 bases between.